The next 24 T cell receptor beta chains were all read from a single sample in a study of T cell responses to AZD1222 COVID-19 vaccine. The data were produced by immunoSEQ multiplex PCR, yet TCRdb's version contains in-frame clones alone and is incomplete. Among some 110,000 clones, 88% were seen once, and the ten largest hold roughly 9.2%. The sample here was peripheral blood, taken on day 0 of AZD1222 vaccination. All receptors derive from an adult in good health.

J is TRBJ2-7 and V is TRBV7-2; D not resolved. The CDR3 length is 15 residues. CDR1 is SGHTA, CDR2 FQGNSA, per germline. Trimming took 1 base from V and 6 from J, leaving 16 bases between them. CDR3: CASSLEGGQQSEQYF. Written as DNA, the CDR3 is TGTGCCAGCAGCTTAGAAGGCGGCCAGCAGTCCGAGCAGTACTTC. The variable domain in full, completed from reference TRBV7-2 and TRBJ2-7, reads GAGVSQSPSNKVTEKGKDVELRCDPISGHTALYWYRQSLGQGLEFLIYFQGNSAPDKSGLPSDRFSAERTGGSVSTLTIQRTQQEDSAVYLCASSLEGGQQSEQYFGPGTRLTVT.

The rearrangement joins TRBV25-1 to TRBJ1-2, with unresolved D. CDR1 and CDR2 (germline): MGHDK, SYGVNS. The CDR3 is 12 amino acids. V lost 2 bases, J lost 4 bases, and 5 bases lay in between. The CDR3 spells CASSERVYGYTF. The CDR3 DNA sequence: TGTGCCAGCAGTGAAAGGGTCTATGGCTACACCTTC.

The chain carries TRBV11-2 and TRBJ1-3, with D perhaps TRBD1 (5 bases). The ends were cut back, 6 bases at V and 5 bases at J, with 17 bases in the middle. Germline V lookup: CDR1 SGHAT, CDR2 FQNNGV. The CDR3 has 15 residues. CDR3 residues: CASRKWGDSRNTIYF. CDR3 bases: TGTGCCAGCAGGAAGTGGGGGGATAGTCGAAACACCATATATTTT.

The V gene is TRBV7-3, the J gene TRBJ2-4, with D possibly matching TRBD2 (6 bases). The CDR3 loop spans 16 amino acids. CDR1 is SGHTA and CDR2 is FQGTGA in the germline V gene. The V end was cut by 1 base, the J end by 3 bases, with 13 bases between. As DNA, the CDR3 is TGTGCCAGCAGCTTAAGAGGCGGGGACGACAAAAACATTCAGTACTTC. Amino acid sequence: CASSLRGGDDKNIQYF.

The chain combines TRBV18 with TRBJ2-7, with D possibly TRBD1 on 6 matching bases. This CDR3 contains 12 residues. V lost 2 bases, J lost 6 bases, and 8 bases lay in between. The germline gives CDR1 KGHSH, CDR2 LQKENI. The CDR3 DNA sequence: TGTGCCAGCTCACCAGGACAGTCCGAGCAGTACTTC. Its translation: CASSPGQSEQYF.

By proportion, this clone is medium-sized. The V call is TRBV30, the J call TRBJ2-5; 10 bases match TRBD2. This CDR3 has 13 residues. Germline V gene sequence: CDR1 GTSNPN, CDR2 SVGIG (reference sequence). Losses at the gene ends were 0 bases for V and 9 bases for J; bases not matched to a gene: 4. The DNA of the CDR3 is TGTGCCTGGAGTGTTCTCAGCGGGAGGGCCCAGTACTTC. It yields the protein CAWSVLSGRAQYF.

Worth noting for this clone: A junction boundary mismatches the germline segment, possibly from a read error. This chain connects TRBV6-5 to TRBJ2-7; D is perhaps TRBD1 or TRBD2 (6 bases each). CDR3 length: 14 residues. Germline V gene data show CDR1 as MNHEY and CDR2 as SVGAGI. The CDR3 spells CASRGGDRIRGKAF. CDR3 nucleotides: TGTGCCAGCAGGGGGGGCGACAGGATAAGGGGGAAGGCCTTC.

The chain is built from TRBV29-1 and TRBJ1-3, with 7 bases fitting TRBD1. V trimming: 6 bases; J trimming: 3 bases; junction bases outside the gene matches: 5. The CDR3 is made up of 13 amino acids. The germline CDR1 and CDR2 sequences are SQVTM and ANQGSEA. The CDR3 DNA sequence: TGCAGCGTCGATCAGGGGGGTGGAAACACCATATATTTT. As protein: CSVDQGGGNTIYF.

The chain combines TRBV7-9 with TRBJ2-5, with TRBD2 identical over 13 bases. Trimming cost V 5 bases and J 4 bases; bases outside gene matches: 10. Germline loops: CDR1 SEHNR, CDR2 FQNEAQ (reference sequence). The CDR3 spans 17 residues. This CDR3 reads CASSPWTSGRGGETQYF. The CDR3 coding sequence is TGTGCCAGCAGCCCGTGGACTAGCGGGAGAGGGGGAGAGACCCAGTACTTC.

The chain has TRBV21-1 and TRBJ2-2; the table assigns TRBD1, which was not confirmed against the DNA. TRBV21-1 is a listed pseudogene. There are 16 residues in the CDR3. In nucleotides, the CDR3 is TGTGCCAGCAGCAAAAAGGCAGGCCAGAACACCGGGGAGCTGTTTTTT. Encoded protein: CASSKKAGQNTGELFF.

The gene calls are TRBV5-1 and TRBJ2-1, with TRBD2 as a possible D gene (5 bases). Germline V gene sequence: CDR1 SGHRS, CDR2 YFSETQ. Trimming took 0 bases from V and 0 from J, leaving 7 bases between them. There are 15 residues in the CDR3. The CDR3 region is CASSLGGFSYNEQFF. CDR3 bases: TGCGCCAGCAGCTTGGGCGGGTTCTCCTACAATGAGCAGTTCTTC.

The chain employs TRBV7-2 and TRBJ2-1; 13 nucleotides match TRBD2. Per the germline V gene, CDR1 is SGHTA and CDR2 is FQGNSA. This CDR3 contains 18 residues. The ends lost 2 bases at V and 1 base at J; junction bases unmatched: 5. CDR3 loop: CASSLSTSGRGSYNEQFF. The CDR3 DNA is TGTGCCAGCAGCTTATCTACTAGCGGGAGGGGATCCTACAATGAGCAGTTCTTC.

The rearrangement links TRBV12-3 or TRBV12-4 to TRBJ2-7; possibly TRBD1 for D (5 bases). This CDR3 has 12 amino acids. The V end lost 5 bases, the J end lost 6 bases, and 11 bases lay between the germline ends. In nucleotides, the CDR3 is TGTGCCAGCAGTCCCGACAGCGTCGAGCAGTACTTC. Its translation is CASSPDSVEQYF.

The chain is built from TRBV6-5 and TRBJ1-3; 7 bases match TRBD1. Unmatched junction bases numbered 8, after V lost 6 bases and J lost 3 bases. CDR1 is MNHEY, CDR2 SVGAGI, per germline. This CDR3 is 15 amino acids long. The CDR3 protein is CASRPAQGYGNTIYF. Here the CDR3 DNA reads TGTGCCAGCAGGCCAGCACAGGGGTATGGAAACACCATATATTTT.

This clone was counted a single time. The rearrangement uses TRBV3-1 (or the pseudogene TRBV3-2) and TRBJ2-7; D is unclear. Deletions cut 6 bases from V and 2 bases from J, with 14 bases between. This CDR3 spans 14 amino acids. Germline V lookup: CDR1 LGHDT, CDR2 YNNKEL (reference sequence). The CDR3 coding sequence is TGTGCCAGCAGTCCTACGACGGATACCTACGAGCAGTACTTC. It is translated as CASSPTTDTYEQYF.

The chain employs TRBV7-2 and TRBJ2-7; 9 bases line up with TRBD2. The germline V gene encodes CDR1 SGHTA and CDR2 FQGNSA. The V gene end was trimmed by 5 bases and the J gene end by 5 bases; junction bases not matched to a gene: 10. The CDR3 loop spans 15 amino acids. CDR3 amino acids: CASSHISGSVDEQYF. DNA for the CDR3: TGTGCCAGCAGCCACATTAGCGGGAGCGTCGACGAGCAGTACTTC.

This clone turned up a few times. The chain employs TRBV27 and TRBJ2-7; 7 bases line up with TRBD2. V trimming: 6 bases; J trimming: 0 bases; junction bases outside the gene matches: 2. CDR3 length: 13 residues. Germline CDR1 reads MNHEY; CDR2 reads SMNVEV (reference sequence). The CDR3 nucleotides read TGTGCCAGCAGAAGCGGGACCTCCTACGAGCAGTACTTC. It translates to CASRSGTSYEQYF.

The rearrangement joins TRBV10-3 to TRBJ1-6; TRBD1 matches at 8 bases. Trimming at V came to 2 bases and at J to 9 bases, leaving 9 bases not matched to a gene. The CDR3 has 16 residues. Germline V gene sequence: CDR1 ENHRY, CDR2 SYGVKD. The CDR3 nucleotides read TGTGCCATCAGTGAGGGCGGGACAGGCTGGGGTTCACCCCTCCACTTT. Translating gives CAISEGGTGWGSPLHF.

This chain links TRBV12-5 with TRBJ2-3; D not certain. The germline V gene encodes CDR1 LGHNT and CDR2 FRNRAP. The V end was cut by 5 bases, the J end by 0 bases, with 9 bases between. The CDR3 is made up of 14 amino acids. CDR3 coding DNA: TGTGCTAGTGGTGATACAACTAGCACAGATACGCAGTATTTT. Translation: CASGDTTSTDTQYF.

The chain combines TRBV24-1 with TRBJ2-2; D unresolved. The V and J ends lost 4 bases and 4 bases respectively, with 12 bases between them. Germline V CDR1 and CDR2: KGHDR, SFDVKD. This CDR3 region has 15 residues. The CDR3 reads CATSEAPPGTGELFF. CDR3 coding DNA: TGTGCCACCAGTGAAGCCCCTCCAGGCACCGGGGAGCTGTTTTTT.

The CDR3 DNA is TGTGCCAGTAGTAACCTGGGACGCGGCTACACCTTC. It is translated as CASSNLGRGYTF. This rearrangement joins TRBV19 to TRBJ1-2; a weak D match, TRBD1 (5 bases). There are 12 residues in the CDR3. Germline CDR1 LNHDA, CDR2 SQIVND (reference sequence). V gave up 4 bases and J gave up 8 bases, with 11 bases separating them. The full variable domain, with the rest looked up from reference TRBV19 and TRBJ1-2, is DGGITQSPKYLFRKEGQNVTLSCEQNLNHDAMYWYRQDPGQGLRLIYYSQIVNDFQKGDIAEGYSVSREKKESFPLTVTSAQKNPTAFYLCASSNLGRGYTFGSGTRLTVV.

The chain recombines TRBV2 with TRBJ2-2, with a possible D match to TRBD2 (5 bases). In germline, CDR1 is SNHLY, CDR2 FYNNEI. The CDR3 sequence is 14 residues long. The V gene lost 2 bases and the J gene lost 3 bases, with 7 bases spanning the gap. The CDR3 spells CASSESGHTGELFF. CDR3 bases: TGTGCCAGCAGTGAAAGCGGCCACACCGGGGAGCTGTTTTTT.

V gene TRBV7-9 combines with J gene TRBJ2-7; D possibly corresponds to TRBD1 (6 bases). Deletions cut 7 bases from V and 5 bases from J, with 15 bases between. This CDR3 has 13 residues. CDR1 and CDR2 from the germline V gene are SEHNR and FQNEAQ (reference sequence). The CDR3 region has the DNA TGTGCCAGCACCTTGCAGGGGTGGGACGAGCAGTACTTC. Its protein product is CASTLQGWDEQYF.

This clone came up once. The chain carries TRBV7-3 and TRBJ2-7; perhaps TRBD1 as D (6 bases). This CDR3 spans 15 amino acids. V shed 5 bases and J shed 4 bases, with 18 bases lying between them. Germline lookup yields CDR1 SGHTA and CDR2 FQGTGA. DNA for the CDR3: TGTGCCAGCAGCCCGGGGCCAGGGGAATCTTACGAGCAGTACTTC. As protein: CASSPGPGESYEQYF.